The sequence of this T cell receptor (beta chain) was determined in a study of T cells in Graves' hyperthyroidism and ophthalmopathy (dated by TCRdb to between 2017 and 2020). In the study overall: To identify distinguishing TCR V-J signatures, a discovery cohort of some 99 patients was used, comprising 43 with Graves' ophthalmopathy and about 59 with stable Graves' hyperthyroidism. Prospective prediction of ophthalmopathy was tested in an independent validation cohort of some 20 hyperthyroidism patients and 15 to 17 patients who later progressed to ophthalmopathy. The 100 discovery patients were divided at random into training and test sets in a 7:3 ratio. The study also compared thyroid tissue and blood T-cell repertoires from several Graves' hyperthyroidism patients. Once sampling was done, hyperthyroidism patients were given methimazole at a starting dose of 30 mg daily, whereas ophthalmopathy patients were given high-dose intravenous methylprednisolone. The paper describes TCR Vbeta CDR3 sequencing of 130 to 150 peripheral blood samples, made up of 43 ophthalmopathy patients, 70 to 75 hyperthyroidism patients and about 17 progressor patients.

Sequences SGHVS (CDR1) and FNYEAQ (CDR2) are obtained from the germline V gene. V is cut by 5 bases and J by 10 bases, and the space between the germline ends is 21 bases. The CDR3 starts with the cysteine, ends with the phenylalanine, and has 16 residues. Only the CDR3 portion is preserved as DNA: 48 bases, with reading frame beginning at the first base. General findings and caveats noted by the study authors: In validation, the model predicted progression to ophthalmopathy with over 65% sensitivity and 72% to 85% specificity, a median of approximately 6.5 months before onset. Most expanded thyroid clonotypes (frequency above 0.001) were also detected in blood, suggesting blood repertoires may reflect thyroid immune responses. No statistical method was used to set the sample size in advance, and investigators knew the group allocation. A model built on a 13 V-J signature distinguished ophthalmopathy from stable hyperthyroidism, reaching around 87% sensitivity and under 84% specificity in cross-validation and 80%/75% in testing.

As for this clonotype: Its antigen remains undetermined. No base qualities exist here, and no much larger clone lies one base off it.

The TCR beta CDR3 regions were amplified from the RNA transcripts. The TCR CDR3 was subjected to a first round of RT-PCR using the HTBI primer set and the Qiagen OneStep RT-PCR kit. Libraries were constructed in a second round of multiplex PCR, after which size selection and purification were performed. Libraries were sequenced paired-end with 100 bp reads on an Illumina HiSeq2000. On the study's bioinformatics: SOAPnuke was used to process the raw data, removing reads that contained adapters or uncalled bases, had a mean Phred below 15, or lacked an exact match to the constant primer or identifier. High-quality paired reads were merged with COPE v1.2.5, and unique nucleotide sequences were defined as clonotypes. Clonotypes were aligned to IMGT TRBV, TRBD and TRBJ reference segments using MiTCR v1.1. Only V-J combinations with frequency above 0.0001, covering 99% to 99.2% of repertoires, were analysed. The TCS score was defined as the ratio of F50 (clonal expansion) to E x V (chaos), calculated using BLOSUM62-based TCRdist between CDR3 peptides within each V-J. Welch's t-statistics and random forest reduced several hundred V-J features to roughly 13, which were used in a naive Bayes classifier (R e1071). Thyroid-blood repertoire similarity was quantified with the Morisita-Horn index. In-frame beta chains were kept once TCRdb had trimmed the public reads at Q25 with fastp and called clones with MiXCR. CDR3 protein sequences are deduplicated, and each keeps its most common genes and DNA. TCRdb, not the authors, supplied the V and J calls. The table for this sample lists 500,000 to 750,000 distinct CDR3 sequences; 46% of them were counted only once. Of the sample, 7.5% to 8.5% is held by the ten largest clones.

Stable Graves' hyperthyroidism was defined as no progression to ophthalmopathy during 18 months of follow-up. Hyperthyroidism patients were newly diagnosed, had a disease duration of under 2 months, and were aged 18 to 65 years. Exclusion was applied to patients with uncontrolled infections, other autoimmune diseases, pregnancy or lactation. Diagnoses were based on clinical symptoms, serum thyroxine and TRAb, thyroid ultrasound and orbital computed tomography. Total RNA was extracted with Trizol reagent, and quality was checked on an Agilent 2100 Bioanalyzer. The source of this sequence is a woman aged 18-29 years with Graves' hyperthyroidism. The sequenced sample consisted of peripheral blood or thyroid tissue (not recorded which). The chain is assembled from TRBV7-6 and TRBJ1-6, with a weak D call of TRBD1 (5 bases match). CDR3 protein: CASSILAGGVGSPLHF. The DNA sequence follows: TGTGCCAGCAGCATACTAGCGGGGGGAGTAGGGTCACCCCTCCACTTT.